Following are 20 T cell receptor beta chains from one sample sequenced in a study of blood T cell repertoires in COVID-19. Clones were read by immunoSEQ multiplex PCR, and TCRdb kept only the in-frame ones, dropping some. The profile shows approximately 18,000 clones, roughly three quarters of them singletons. Input material: peripheral blood. These receptors were taken from a man in his 60s with acute or convalescent COVID-19.

The chain uses TRBV2 and TRBJ1-6, with a possible D match to TRBD1 (5 bases). The CDR3 runs to 14 residues. V lost 4 bases, J lost 6 bases, and 10 bases lay in between. CDR1 is SNHLY, CDR2 FYNNEI, per germline. The CDR3 bases are TGTGCCAGCAGTGTTAGGCAGGGTAATTCACCCCTCCACTTT. Translation gives CASSVRQGNSPLHF.

V is TRBV7-3 and J is TRBJ2-5, with a possible D match to TRBD1 (6 bases). Germline assignment: CDR1 SGHTA and CDR2 FQGTGA. V lost 3 bases to trimming and J lost 4 bases, with 9 bases between them. There are 13 residues in the CDR3. CDR3 bases: TGTGCCAGCAGCTTCACAGGGAGAGAGACCCAGTACTTC. This translates into CASSFTGRETQYF.

This clone was observed a handful of times. The chain employs TRBV18 and TRBJ1-1; a possible D gene is TRBD1 (5 bases). Germline V gives CDR1 KGHSH, CDR2 LQKENI. The V and J ends lost 4 bases and 6 bases respectively, with 15 bases between them. CDR3 length equals 14 residues. CDR3 residues: CASSRARDGAEAFF. The CDR3 nucleotides read TGTGCCAGCTCACGTGCCAGGGATGGGGCTGAAGCTTTCTTT.

In its sample, this clone ranks as medium-sized. The chain links TRBV7-2 to TRBJ2-3; 9 bases align to TRBD2. Germline loops: CDR1 SGHTA, CDR2 FQGNSA. The V segment lost 5 bases and the J segment 2 bases; nucleotides outside the gene matches: 5. The CDR3 runs 15 residues. CDR3 residues: CASSRGLAYTDTQYF. The CDR3 nucleotides are TGTGCCAGCAGCCGCGGACTAGCGTACACAGATACGCAGTATTTT.

The chain combines TRBV10-3 with TRBJ1-1; TRBD1 is a possible D gene (5 bases). There are 15 residues in the CDR3. Germline V CDR1 and CDR2: ENHRY, SYGVKD. V lost 10 bases to trimming and J lost 1 base, with 19 bases between them. For the CDR3, the DNA is TGTGCCACCGGGGGGGGGTTGGTCGGGAACACTGAAGCTTTCTTT. This encodes CATGGGLVGNTEAFF.

This clone was recorded once. The chain combines TRBV6-2 or TRBV6-3 with TRBJ1-5, with D perhaps matching TRBD1 (6 bases). V lost 0 bases and J 1 base, leaving 16 bases between the germline ends. Germline-derived CDR1 and CDR2 are MNHEY and SVGEGT. The CDR3 length is 18 residues. CDR3 sequence: CASSYSKGGPRSNQPQHF. CDR3 DNA: TGTGCCAGCAGTTACTCGAAGGGGGGGCCGAGGAGCAATCAGCCCCAGCATTTT.

The V call is TRBV19, the J call TRBJ1-2; the match to TRBD1 covers 9 bases. The CDR3 extends over 15 amino acids. Germline trimming cut 5 bases from V and 8 bases from J; bases unmatched to any gene: 12. The germline V gene encodes CDR1 LNHDA and CDR2 SQIVND (reference sequence). This chain's CDR3 is CASSPTLGTGRGYTF. The CDR3 DNA follows: TGTGCCAGTAGTCCCACCCTCGGGACAGGGAGAGGCTACACCTTC.

The chain joins TRBV5-1 to TRBJ2-3, with D possibly being TRBD1 (6 bases). The CDR3 runs to 14 residues. CDR1 and CDR2 (germline): SGHRS, YFSETQ. Between the trimmed V and J ends, which lost 6 bases and 1 base, there was a span of 12 bases. CDR3 DNA sequence: TGCGCCAGCATCCCAGGGGTGGGCACAGATACGCAGTATTTT. Protein sequence: CASIPGVGTDTQYF.

This clone was seen a handful of times. The V call is TRBV24-1, the J call TRBJ2-7, with D unresolved. CDR1 and CDR2 from the germline V gene are KGHDR and SFDVKD. V was trimmed by 5 bases and J by 2 bases, leaving 9 bases between them. CDR3 length equals 13 residues. This CDR3 is CATSAGRTYEQYF. The CDR3, as DNA: TGTGCCACCAGTGCTGGCCGCACCTACGAGCAGTACTTC.

V is TRBV7-6 and J is TRBJ2-5; 9 bases align to TRBD2. The CDR3 totals 15 residues. Germline CDR1 reads SGHVS; CDR2 reads FNYEAQ. V trimming: 5 bases; J trimming: 2 bases; junction bases outside the gene matches: 6. The CDR3 bases are TGTGCCAGCAGCCCGGAGCTAGCGGGACAAGAGACCCAGTACTTC. As protein: CASSPELAGQETQYF.

This chain joins TRBV29-1 and TRBJ1-1, with a possible D match to TRBD1 (6 bases). Germline V gene data show CDR1 as SQVTM and CDR2 as ANQGSEA. There are 12 residues in the CDR3. Trimming removed 6 bases at V and 4 bases at J, with 12 bases between. The DNA for the CDR3 is TGCAGCGTGATGGGGGCCGTCACTGAAGCTTTCTTT. It translates to CSVMGAVTEAFF.

The V call is TRBV15, the J call TRBJ1-6, with TRBD1 matching over 7 bases. The CDR3 extends over 13 amino acids. Germline CDR1 LNHNV, CDR2 YYDKDF (reference sequence). The J segment lost 6 bases and the V segment lost 8 bases, leaving 4 bases of the junction unmatched. CDR3 in amino acids: CATLGQLNSPLHF. The DNA for the CDR3 is TGTGCCACCCTGGGACAGCTTAATTCACCCCTCCACTTT.

The V and J genes are TRBV28 and TRBJ2-7, with D perhaps matching TRBD1 (5 bases). Per the germline V gene, CDR1 is MDHEN and CDR2 is SYDVKM. The CDR3 sequence is 12 residues long. The germline V and J ends were trimmed by 3 bases and 3 bases, with 6 bases remaining between them. CDR3 amino acids: CASSLGLYEQYF. Here the CDR3 DNA reads TGTGCCAGCAGTTTGGGGCTCTACGAGCAGTACTTC.

The rearrangement joins TRBV6-5 to TRBJ1-4, with TRBD1 matching over 7 bases. The CDR3 runs 12 residues. V was clipped by 7 bases and J by 8 bases; unmatched bases: 4. Germline loops: CDR1 MNHEY, CDR2 SVGAGI. The CDR3 loop is CASKQGLEKLFF. In nucleotides, the CDR3 is TGTGCCAGCAAACAGGGGCTCGAAAAACTGTTTTTT.

The chain recombines TRBV30 with TRBJ1-5; 9 nucleotides align to TRBD1. The CDR3 totals 17 residues. Germline V CDR1 and CDR2: GTSNPN, SVGIG (reference sequence). Trimming took 3 bases from V and 8 from J; bases not matched to a gene: 17. The DNA of the CDR3 is TGTGCCTGGAGCCGGGACAGGGATCTTACCTTCATGGAGCCCCAGCATTTT. Encoded protein: CAWSRDRDLTFMEPQHF.

As DNA, the CDR3 is TGTGCCACCAGTGATGCGACTGAGCAAGAGACCCAGTACTTC. Its protein product is CATSDATEQETQYF. This chain connects TRBV24-1 to TRBJ2-5; D gene uncertain. Trimming pared 3 bases from V and 2 bases from J, leaving 9 bases between. This CDR3 contains 14 residues. In germline, CDR1 is KGHDR, CDR2 SFDVKD.

The chain uses TRBV10-2 and TRBJ1-5; D is ambiguous. The length of the CDR3 is 15 residues. The V and J ends lost 6 bases and 3 bases respectively, with 15 bases between them. Germline V gene data show CDR1 as WSHSY and CDR2 as SAAADI. The CDR3 nucleotides read TGCGCCAGCAGAAGCCCAGGAGGTCCCAATCAGCCCCAGCATTTT. Translating gives CASRSPGGPNQPQHF.

The V gene is TRBV7-9, the J gene TRBJ2-7; D might be TRBD2 (5 bases). V dropped 5 bases and J dropped 4 bases, with 9 bases sitting between them. The germline V gene encodes CDR1 SEHNR and CDR2 FQNEAQ (reference sequence). The CDR3 is 12 amino acids. The CDR3 coding sequence is TGTGCCAGCAGCGAGGGCCTATACGAGCAGTACTTC. Encoded protein: CASSEGLYEQYF.

The J gene is TRBJ2-1, the V gene TRBV11-2; 8 bases are a match to TRBD2. V dropped 2 bases and J dropped 2; count of bases not matched to a gene: 2. This CDR3 spans 15 amino acids. Germline V gene sequence: CDR1 SGHAT, CDR2 FQNNGV. The CDR3 protein is CASSLRGGAYNEQFF. The CDR3 coding sequence is TGTGCCAGCAGCTTACGGGGGGGCGCCTACAATGAGCAGTTCTTC. The variable domain in full, completed from reference TRBV11-2 and TRBJ2-1, reads EAGVAQSPRYKIIEKRQSVAFWCNPISGHATLYWYQQILGQGPKLLIQFQNNGVVDDSQLPKDRFSAERLKGVDSTLKIQPAKLEDSAVYLCASSLRGGAYNEQFFGPGTRLTVL.

This rearrangement joins TRBV30 to TRBJ1-1; 12 bases agree with TRBD1. Trimming took 5 bases from V and 10 from J; bases not matched to a gene: 11. This CDR3 has 14 amino acids. Looked up from germline, CDR1 is GTSNPN and CDR2 is SVGIG (reference sequence). Here the CDR3 reads CAWGEGQGAEGAFF. The CDR3 DNA reads as TGTGCCTGGGGCGAGGGACAGGGGGCTGAGGGAGCTTTCTTT.